The source of this T cell receptor (beta chain) is a study of T-cell memory formation after mild COVID-19. General study results and limits: Clones contracting over day 15 to 85 were CD4/CD8 balanced, with later expanders leaning CD4+.

This clonotype was counted ten times or more. Its antigen remains unknown. TCRdb used MiXCR to reprocess the 5' RACE reads, holding one entry per CDR3 protein. The sample includes approximately 260,000 distinct CDR3 sequences, roughly 15% of them seen just once. V was shortened by 6 bases and J by 5 bases, with 11 bases between the two germline ends. The CDR3 sequence is 12 residues long. The V gene is TRBV12-3 or TRBV12-4, the J gene TRBJ2-7, with D uncertain. Input material: PBMCs or a T cell subset sorted from them (not recorded which). This TCR derives from a man between 18 and 29 years old who had mild COVID-19 (a few samples of this study predate the infection). Cell type and time point are not known. CDR3 nucleotides: TGTGCCAGCAGCTCGCGGCGGAACGAGCAGTACGTC. Its protein product is CASSSRRNEQYV.